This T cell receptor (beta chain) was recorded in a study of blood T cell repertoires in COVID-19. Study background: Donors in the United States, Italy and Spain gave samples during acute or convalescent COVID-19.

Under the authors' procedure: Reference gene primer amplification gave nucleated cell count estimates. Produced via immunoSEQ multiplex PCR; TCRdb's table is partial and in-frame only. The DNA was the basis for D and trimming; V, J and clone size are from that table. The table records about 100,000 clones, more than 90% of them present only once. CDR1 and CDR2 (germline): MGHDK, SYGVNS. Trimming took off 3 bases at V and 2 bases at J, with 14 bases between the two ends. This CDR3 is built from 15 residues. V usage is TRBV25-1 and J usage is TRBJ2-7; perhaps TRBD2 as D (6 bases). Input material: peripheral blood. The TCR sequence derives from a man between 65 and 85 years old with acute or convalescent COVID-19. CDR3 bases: TGTGCCAGCAGTGATGGGGGGTACGGAACCTACGAGCAGTACTTC. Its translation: CASSDGGYGTYEQYF.